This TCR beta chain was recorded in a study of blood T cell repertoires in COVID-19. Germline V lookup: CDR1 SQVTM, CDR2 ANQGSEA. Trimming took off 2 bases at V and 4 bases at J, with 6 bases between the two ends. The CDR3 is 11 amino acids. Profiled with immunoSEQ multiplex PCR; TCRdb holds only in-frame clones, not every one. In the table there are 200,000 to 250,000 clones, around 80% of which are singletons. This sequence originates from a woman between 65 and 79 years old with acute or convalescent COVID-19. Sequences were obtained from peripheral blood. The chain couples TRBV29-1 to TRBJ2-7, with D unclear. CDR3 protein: CSVELQYEQYF. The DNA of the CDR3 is TGCAGCGTTGAACTTCAGTACGAGCAGTACTTC.